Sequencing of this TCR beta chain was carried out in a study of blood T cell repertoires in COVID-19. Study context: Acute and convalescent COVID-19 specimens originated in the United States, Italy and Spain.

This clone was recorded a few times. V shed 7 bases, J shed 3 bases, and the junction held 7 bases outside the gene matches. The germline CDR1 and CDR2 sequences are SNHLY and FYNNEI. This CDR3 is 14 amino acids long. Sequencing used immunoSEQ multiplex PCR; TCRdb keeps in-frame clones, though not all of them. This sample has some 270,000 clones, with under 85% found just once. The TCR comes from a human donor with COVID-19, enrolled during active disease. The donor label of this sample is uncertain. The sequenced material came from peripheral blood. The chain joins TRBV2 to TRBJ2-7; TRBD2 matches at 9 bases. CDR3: CASTISGSGYEQYF. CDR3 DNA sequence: TGTGCCAGCACTATTAGCGGGAGCGGCTACGAGCAGTACTTC.